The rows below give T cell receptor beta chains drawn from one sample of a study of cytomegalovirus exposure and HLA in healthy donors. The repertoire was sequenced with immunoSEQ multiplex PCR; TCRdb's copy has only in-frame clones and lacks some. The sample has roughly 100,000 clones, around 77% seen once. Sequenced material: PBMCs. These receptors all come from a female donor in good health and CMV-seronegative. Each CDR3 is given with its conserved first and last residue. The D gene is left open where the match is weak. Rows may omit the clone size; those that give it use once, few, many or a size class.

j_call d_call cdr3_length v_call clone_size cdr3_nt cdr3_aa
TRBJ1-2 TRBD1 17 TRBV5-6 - TGTGCCAGCAGCCCACGGTACTCCGGGACAGGGACCTATGGCTACACCTTC CASSPRYSGTGTYGYTF
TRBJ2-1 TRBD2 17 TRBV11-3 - TGTGCCAGCAGCTTAGGGGTAGCGGGGGGGCTTTGGAATGAGCAGTTCTTC CASSLGVAGGLWNEQFF
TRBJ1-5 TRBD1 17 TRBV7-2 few TGTGCCAGCAGCCAGGACAGGGGAAGGGGGTATAGGGAACCCCAGCATTTT CASSQDRGRGYREPQHF
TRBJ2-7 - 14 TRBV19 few TGTGCCAGTAGGGCCGGGGGAGACCGCTACGAGCAGTACTTC CASRAGGDRYEQYF
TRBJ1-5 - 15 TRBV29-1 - TGCAGCGTTGATGTGGTATTCCAGGGGTACCAGCCCCAGCATTTT CSVDVVFQGYQPQHF
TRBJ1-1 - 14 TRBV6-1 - TGTGCCAGCAGGTTGGGGGCGCAGAACACTGAAGCTTTCTTT CASRLGAQNTEAFF
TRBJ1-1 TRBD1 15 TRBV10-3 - TGTGCCATCAGTCCGGGACAGGGTGGACTCGCTGAAGCTTTCTTT CAISPGQGGLAEAFF
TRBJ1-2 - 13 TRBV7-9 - TGTGCCAGCAGCTTTGCGGGGGGATCTGGCTACACCTTC CASSFAGGSGYTF
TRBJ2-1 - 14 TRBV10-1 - TGCGCCAGCAGTGAGTTTGTCGGGGACAATGAGCAGTTCTTC CASSEFVGDNEQFF
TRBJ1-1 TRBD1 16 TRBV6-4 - TGTGCCAGCAGTGACAGTGTTGGGGGACAGGGACCTGAAGCTTTCTTT CASSDSVGGQGPEAFF
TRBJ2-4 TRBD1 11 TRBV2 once TGTGCCAGCTGGGACAGTCTTATTCAGTACTTC CASWDSLIQYF
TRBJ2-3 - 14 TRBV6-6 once TGTGCCAGCAGTTATCCCAGAAGCACAGATACGCAGTATTTT CASSYPRSTDTQYF
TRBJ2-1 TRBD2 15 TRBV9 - TGTGCCAGCAGCGTATTAAGCGGGACCTACAATGAGCAGTTCTTC CASSVLSGTYNEQFF
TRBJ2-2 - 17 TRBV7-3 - TGTGCCAGCAGCTTACGCGGGGGACATCCGAACACCGGGGAGCTGTTTTTT CASSLRGGHPNTGELFF
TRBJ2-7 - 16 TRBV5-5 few TGTGCCAGCAGCTTGGGGTTTGGAGGGTCGTCCTACGAGCAGTACTTC CASSLGFGGSSYEQYF
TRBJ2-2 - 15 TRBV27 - TGTGCCAGCAGTTTAGCGGGGCTAAACACCGGGGAGCTGTTTTTT CASSLAGLNTGELFF
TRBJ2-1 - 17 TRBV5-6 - TGTGCCAGCAGCTTGTCAGGGGACCCTAGCTCCTACAATGAGCAGTTCTTC CASSLSGDPSSYNEQFF
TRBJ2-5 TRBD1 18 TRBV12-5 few TGTGCTAGTGGTTCCGGATACCGACAGGGGGTTTTACAAGAGACCCAGTACTTC CASGSGYRQGVLQETQYF
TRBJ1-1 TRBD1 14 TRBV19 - TGTGCCGGTAAAAACAGGGGGCAATGGGGTGAAGCTTTCTTT CAGKNRGQWGEAFF
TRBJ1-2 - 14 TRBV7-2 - TGTGCCAGCAGCTTTAGACAGAGGAACTATGGCTACACCTTC CASSFRQRNYGYTF
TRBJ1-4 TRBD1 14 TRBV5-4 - TGTGCCAGCAGCGTCGACAGGGGACGTGAAAAACTGTTTTTT CASSVDRGREKLFF
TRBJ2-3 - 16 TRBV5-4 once TGTGCCAGCAGACAGGAGGGGGGACTATTACCAGATACGCAGTATTTT CASRQEGGLLPDTQYF
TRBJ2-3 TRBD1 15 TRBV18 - TGTGCCAGCTCACCACCGGGACAGGGGGCGAGGGCGCAGTATTTT CASSPPGQGARAQYF
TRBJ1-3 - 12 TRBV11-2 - TGTGCCAGCAGCTCCTCGGTAGACACCATATATTTT CASSSSVDTIYF
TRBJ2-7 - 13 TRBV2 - TGTGCCAGTCAGGGGGGAATAGATTACGAGCAGTACTTC CASQGGIDYEQYF
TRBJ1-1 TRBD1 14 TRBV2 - TGTGCCAGCAGTGAATGGGGACAGGGGACCGAAGCTTTCTTT CASSEWGQGTEAFF
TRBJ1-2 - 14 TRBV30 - TGTGCCTGGAGTGTACACGGAGCTAACTATGGCTACACCTTC CAWSVHGANYGYTF
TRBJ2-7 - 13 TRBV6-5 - TGTGCCAGCAAAGAGTCTTTCTCCTACGAGCAGTACTTC CASKESFSYEQYF
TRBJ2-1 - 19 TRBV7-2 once TGTGCCAGCAGCTTAGCAATGAGGGAGCGCCGGAGCTCCTACAATGAGCAGTTCTTC CASSLAMRERRSSYNEQFF
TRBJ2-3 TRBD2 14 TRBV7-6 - TGTGCCAGCAGCTTAGCAAGGACTAGTCCTACGCAGTATTTT CASSLARTSPTQYF
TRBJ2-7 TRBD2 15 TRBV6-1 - TGTGCCAGCAGTCGGGGGGGGGAGGTATCCTACGAGCAGTACTTC CASSRGGEVSYEQYF
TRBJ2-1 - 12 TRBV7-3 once TGTGCCAGCAGCCGGCCGGGTAATGAGCAGTTCTTC CASSRPGNEQFF
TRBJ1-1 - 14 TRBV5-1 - TGCGCCAGCAGGGATGTTCAGGGTATCACTGAAGCTTTCTTT CASRDVQGITEAFF
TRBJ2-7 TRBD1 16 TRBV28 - TGTGCCAGCAGTCTGACAGGGGGCGATTATAGGTACGAGCAGTACTTC CASSLTGGDYRYEQYF
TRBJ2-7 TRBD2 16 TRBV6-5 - TGTGCCAGCAGTTACCTCGGACTAGTAGACTCCTACGAGCAGTACTTC CASSYLGLVDSYEQYF
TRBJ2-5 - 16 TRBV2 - TGTGCCAGCAGTGAAATAGGGGTGGCAACCAAAGAGACCCAGTACTTC CASSEIGVATKETQYF
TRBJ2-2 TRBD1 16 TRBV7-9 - TGTGCCAGCAGCTCGGGGAGCCAGGGGGACACCGGGGAGCTGTTTTTT CASSSGSQGDTGELFF
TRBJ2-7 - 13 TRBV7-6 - TGTGCCAGCAGCTTAGTGCAGGGGATGGAGCAGTACTTC CASSLVQGMEQYF
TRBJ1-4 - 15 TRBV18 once TGTGCCAGCTCGCCCACGACAGGAGAGATCGGAAAACTGTTTTTT CASSPTTGEIGKLFF
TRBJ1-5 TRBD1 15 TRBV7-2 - TGTGCCAGCAGCCTGGACAGGGTTAACAATCAGCCCCAGCATTTT CASSLDRVNNQPQHF
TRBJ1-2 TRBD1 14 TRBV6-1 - TGTGCCAGCAGACAATTCGGGACAGTAGAAGGCTACACCTTC CASRQFGTVEGYTF
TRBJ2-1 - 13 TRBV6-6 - TGTGCCAGCAGCCCCGTGGGGGGCAATGAGCAGTTCTTC CASSPVGGNEQFF
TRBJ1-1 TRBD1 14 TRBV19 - TGTGCCAGTAGTCTTGGACAGGGATACACTGAAGCTTTCTTT CASSLGQGYTEAFF
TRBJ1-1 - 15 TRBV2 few TGTGCCAGCAGTGAACAGGTCCTACAGTCCTCTGAAGCTTTCTTT CASSEQVLQSSEAFF
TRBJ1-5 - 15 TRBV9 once TGTGCCAGCAGCGCCAGGGGAAATAGCAATCAGCCCCAGCATTTT CASSARGNSNQPQHF